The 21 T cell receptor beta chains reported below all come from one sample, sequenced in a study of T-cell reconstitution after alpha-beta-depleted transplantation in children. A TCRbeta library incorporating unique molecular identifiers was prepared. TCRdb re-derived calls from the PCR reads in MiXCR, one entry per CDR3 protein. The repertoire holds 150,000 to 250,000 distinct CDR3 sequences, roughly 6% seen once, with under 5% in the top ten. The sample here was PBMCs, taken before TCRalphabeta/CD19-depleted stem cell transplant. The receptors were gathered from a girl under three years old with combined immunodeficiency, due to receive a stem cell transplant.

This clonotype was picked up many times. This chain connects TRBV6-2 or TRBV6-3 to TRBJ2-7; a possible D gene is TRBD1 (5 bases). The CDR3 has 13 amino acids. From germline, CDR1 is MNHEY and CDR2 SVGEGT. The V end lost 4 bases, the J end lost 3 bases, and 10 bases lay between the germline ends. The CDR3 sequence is CASSWSDIYEQYF. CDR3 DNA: TGTGCCAGCAGTTGGTCGGACATCTACGAGCAGTACTTC.

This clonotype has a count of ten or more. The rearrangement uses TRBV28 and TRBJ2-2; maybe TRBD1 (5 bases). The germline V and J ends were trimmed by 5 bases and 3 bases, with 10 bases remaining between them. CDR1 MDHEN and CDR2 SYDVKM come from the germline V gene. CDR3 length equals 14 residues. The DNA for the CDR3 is TGTGCCAGCAGTCGCGACAGTTACACCGGGGAGCTGTTTTTT. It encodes CASSRDSYTGELFF.

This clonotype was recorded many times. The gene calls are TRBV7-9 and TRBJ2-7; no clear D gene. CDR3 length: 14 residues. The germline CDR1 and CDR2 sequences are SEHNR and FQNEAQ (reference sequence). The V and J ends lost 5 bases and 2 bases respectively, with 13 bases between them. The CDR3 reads CASSEISLTYEQYF. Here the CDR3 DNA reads TGTGCCAGCAGCGAAATTAGCCTTACCTACGAGCAGTACTTC.

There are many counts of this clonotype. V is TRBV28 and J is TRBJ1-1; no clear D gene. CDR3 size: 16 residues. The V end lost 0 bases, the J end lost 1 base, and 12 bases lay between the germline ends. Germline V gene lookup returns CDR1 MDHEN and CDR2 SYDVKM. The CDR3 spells CASSLCTAHPNTEAFF. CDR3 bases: TGTGCCAGCAGTTTATGCACAGCGCACCCGAACACTGAAGCTTTCTTT.

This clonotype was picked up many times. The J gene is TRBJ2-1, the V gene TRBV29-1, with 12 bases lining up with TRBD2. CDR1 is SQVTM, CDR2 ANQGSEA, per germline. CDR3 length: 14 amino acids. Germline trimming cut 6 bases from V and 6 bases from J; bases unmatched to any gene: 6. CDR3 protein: CSVGRTSGANEQFF. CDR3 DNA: TGCAGCGTCGGACGGACTAGCGGGGCCAATGAGCAGTTCTTC.

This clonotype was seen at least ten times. The CDR3 nucleotides read TGTGCCACCAGTGATTTGTCAGATACGCAGTATTTT. Protein: CATSDLSDTQYF. The rearrangement joins TRBV24-1 to TRBJ2-3; D unresolved. Germline V gene data show CDR1 as KGHDR and CDR2 as SFDVKD. CDR3 length equals 12 residues. V lost 0 bases and J 4 bases, leaving 1 base between the germline ends.

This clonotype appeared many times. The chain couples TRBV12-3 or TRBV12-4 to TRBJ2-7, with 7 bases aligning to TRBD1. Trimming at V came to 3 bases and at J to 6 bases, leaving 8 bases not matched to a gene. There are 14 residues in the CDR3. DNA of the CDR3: TGTGCCAGCAGTTTCGACAGGGCTCTGTCCGAGCAGTACTTC. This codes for CASSFDRALSEQYF.

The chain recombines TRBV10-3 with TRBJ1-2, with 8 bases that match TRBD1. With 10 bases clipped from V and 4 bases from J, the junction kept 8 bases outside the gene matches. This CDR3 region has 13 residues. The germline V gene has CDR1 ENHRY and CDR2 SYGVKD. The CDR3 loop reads CATWTGSIYGYTF. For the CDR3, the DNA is TGTGCCACCTGGACAGGGTCGATCTATGGCTACACCTTC.

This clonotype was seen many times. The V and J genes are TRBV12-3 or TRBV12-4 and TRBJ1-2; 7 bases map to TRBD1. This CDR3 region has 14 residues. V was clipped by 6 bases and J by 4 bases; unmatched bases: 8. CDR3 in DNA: TGTGCCAGCAGCCCGGGACAGCCGCTCTATGGCTACACCTTC. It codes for CASSPGQPLYGYTF.

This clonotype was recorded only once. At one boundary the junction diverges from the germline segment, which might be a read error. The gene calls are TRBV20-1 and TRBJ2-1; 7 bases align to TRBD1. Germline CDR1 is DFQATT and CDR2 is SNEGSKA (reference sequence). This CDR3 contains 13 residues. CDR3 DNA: TGCAGTTCTAGAGAACAGGGGAACAATGAGCAGTTCTTC. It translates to CSSREQGNNEQFF.

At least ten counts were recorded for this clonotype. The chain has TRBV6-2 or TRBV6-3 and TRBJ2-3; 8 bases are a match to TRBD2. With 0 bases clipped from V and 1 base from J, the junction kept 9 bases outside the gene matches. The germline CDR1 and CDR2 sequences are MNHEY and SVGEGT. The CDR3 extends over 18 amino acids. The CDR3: CASSYSPQAGARTDTQYF. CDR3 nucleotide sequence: TGTGCCAGCAGTTACTCCCCTCAAGCGGGGGCCCGCACAGATACGCAGTATTTT.

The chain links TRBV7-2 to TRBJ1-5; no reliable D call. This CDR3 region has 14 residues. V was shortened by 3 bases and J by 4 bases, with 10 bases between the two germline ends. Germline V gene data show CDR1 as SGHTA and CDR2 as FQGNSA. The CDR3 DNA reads TGTGCCAGCAGCTTTACTTCCAGAAATCAGCCCCAGCATTTT. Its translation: CASSFTSRNQPQHF.

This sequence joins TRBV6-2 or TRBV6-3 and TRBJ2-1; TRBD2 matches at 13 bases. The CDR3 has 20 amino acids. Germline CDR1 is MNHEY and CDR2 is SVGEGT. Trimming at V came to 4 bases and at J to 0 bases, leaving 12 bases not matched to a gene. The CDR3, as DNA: TGTGCCAGCAGTTCTATGCTGGGACTAGCGGGGCCCAGCTCCTACAATGAGCAGTTCTTC. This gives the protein CASSSMLGLAGPSSYNEQFF.

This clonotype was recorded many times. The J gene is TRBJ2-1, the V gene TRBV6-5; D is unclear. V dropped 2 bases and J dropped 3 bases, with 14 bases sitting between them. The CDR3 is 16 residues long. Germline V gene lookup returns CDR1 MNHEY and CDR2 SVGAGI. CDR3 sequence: CASSYTARVYYNEQFF. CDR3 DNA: TGTGCCAGCAGTTACACCGCTAGAGTCTACTACAATGAGCAGTTCTTC.

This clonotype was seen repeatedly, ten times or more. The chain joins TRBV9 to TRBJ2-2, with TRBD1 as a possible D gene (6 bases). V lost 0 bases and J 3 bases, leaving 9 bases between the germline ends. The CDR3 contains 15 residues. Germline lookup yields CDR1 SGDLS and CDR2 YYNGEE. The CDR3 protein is CASSVEGTYTGELFF. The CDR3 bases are TGTGCCAGCAGCGTAGAGGGGACATACACCGGGGAGCTGTTTTTT.

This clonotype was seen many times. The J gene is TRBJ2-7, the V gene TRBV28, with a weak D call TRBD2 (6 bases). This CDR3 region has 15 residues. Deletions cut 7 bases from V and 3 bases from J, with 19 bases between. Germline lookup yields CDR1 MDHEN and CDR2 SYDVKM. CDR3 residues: CASKTIWGDGYEQYF. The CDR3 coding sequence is TGTGCCAGCAAAACTATTTGGGGGGACGGCTACGAGCAGTACTTC.

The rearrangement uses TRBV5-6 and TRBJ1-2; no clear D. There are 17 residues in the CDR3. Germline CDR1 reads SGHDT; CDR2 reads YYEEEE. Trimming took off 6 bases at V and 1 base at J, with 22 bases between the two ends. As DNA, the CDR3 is TGTGCCAGCAACACCCTAGGCGCTGGCTCTTATAACTATGGCTACACCTTC. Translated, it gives CASNTLGAGSYNYGYTF.

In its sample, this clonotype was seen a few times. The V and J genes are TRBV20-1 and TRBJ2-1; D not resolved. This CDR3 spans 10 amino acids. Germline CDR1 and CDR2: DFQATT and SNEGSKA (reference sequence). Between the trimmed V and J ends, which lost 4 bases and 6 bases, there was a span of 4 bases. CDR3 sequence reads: CSANGNEQFF. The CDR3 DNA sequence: TGCAGTGCTAATGGCAATGAGCAGTTCTTC.

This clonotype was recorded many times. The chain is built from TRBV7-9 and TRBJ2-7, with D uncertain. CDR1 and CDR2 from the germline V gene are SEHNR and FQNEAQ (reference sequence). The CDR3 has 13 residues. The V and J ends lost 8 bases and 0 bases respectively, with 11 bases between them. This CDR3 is CASGARSSYEQYF. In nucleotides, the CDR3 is TGTGCCAGCGGAGCAAGGAGCTCCTACGAGCAGTACTTC.

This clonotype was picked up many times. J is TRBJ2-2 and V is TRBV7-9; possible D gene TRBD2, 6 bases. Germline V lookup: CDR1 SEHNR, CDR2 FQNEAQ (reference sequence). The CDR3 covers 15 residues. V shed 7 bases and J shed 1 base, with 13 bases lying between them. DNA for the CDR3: TGTGCCAGCACACCAACTAGCAGGAACACCGGGGAGCTGTTTTTT. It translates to CASTPTSRNTGELFF.

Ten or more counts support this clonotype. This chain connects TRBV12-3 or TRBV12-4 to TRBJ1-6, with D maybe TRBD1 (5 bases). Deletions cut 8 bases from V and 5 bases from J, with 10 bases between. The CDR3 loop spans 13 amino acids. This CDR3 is CASRDVNNSPLHF. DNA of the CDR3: TGTGCCAGCCGGGACGTTAATAATTCACCCCTCCACTTT.